This T cell receptor beta chain originates from a study of long-term antiretroviral therapy in people with HIV (dated by TCRdb to about 2022). Regarding the study in general: Collection of the earliest samples took place about a decade ahead of the 2015 WHO recommendation for immediate ART, at a time when ART was typically delayed until CD4 counts fell. A retrospective serial study tested whether changes in peripheral blood TRB repertoire composition and diversity were associated with ART initiation and durable HIV suppression. From 25 to 30 adults with confirmed HIV infection, the cohort provided 150 to 200 cryopreserved PBMC samples, gathered serially across a mean of around six years (range 1-12). Of the roughly 30 participants with HIV, fewer than twelve were female. Test extractions of a monoclonal T-cell line alongside 33 polyclonal samples showed no cross-contamination during QIAcube processing. Overall study results and their limits: The samples span the years 2004 to 2017, and the ART regimens used at that time may not be as effective as current regimens. Owing to limited PBMC availability, only the TCR beta chain was sequenced, without alpha chain pairing. The repertoire was dominated across all time points by expanded TRB clones identified before ART initiation, although this dominance was seen to fluctuate and to decrease in many PLHIV after ART. Starting ART was linked to a significant rise in TRB diversity, yet even after long-term ART the diversity remained significantly lower than in transplant donor controls. Unsorted PBMC were profiled instead of sorted CD4+ and CD8+ T cells because pre-ART samples had limited cell numbers. No data were available on ART adherence, viral resistance or therapy changes, limiting inferences about post-ART repertoire changes. Compared with controls, HIV repertoires had narrower CDR3 length ranges, and the network structure pointed to an antigen-experienced repertoire that shifted only slightly toward naive after ART.

The immunoSEQ hsTCRB v3.0 assay was used at survey level resolution to sequence the TRB variable region. The target sequencing depth for TRB was about 40,000-55,000 T-cell genomes per sample. Pooled TRB libraries were sequenced on an Illumina MiSeq with a v3 150-cycle kit. The original pipeline was this. Analysis of repertoires was carried out in R inside a reproducible Nextflow workflow spanning QC, data transformation and analysis. LymphoSeq2, an R package for AIRR-Seq data exploration, was used to implement custom analyses. A few samples that yielded fewer than 5000 total TRB sequences were excluded, so that around 190 HIV repertoires were analyzed. Of the roughly 190 retained HIV repertoires, about 59 were collected before and roughly 130 after ART initiation. Repertoires were downsampled to 5000 TRB nucleotide sequences, and summary statistics were averaged over 100 downsampling iterations. TRB sequences were retained for analysis only if CDR3 regions of at least seven amino acids were present. Diversity was assessed using a clonality score derived from Shannon entropy and using the Gini coefficient. In the repertoire networks, any two of the top 5000 CDR3 amino acid sequences were linked whenever the two sequences differed by an edit distance of one. For TRB CDR3 amino acid sequences, GLIPH2 was used to predict antigen specificity groups and MHC restriction. To flag known associations with CMV, EBV, HIV or tissue antigens, CDR3 amino acid sequences were compared against VDJdb and McPAS-TCR. Pre-ART, post-ART and control groups were compared with Wilcoxon signed-rank tests and Holm-Bonferroni correction. In its TCRdb copy, this immuneACCESS table keeps in-frame sequences only and misses some clones. Where compared with another copy, unresolved V genes explain less than half of these, and the others have no known cause. The DNA was the basis for D and trimming; V, J and clone size are from that table. The sample data list under 50,000 clones, and 70% to 90% of these were observed just once. The ten largest make up under 5% of the sample.

With regard to this clone: Its antigen is currently not known. No per-base quality is available; no much larger clone lies one base away.

The germline V gene sets CDR1 to SQVTM and CDR2 to ANQGSEA. Taken from cysteine to phenylalanine, the CDR3 has 15 residues. Only the CDR3 part of the read is kept: 45 bases, read in frame from the first base. A distance of 21 bases separates the germline ends of V and J, which lose 4 bases and 8 bases respectively. To be included, a participant needed at least one PBMC sample from before ART initiation plus at least two post-ART samples. All participants with HIV were treated in the United States of America. Before DNA extraction, cryopreserved samples of about 0.95-11 million PBMC were thawed and then washed. At the time of the earliest PBMC sample, participants with HIV were aged between roughly 23 and 60 years. Per participant, PBMC samples came from 1-4 timepoints prior to ART initiation and 2-8 timepoints following ART initiation, for a median of 7 samples. Serial HIV viral load, CD4+ T-cell count, ART history and demographic data were obtained for every participant. Genomic DNA was extracted from unsorted PBMC with a Qiagen kit on a QIAcube, processed in batches of 12 samples.

Here the chain combines TRBV29-1 and TRBJ2-1; the D call is possibly TRBD1 or TRBD2, each sharing 6 bases. Material: unsorted PBMCs, obtained 1.2 years after starting antiretroviral therapy. The receptor was isolated from a woman between 50 and 59 years old with HIV. The CDR3 has the sequence CSVVYKGGLRDEQFF. In nucleotide form, the sequence is TGCAGCGTTGTTTATAAGGGGGGTCTCAGGGATGAGCAGTTCTTC.